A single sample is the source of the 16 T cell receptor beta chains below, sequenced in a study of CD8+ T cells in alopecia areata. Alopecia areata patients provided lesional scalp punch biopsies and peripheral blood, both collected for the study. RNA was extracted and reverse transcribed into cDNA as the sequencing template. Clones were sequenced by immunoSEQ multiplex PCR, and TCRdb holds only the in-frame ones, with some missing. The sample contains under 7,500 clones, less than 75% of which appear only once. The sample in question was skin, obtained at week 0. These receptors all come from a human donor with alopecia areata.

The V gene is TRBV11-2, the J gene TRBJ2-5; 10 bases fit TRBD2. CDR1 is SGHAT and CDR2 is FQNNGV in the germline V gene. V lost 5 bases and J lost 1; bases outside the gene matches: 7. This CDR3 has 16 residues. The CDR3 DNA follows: TGTGCCAGCAGCCGGCCGGGACTAGCGCGCCAAGAGACCCAGTACTTC. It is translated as CASSRPGLARQETQYF.

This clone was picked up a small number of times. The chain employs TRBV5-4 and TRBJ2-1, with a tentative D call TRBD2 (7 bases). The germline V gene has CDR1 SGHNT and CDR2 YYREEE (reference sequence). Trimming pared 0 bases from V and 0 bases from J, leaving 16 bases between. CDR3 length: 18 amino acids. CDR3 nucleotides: TGTGCCAGCAGCTTGGCCTTGGTGGGGGGGGCCTCCTACAATGAGCAGTTCTTC. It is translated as CASSLALVGGASYNEQFF.

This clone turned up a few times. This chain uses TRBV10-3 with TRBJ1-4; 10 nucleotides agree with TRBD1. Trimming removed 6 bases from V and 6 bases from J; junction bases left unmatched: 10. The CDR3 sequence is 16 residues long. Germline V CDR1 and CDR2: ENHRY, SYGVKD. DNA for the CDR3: TGTGCCATCAGCCTCGGGACAGGGGTTGGGGATGAAAAACTGTTTTTT. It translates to CAISLGTGVGDEKLFF.

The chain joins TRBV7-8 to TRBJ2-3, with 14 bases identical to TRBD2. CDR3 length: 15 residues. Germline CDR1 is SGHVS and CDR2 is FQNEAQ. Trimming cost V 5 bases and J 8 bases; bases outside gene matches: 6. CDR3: CASSPWTSGGITQYF. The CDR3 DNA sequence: TGTGCCAGCAGCCCATGGACTAGCGGGGGGATTACGCAGTATTTT.

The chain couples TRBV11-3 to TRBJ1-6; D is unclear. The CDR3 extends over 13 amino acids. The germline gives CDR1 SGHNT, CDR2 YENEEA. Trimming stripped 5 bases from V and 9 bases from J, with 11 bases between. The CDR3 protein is CASSRNFGSPLHF. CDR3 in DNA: TGTGCCAGCAGCCGAAACTTCGGTTCACCCCTCCACTTT.

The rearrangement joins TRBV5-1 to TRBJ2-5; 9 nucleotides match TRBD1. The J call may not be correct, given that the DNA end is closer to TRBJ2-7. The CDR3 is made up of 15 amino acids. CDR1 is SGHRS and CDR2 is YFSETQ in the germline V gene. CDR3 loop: CASSLSLGQGYEQYF. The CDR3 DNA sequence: TGCGCCAGCAGCTTGTCTTTGGGACAGGGCTACGAGCAGTACTTC.

Here the CDR3 reads CASSPYEAGWLIEKGYTF. In DNA, the CDR3 is TGTGCCAGCTCACCATATGAGGCAGGCTGGCTAATTGAAAAGGGCTACACCTTC. The chain has TRBV18 and TRBJ1-2, with no clear D. This CDR3 contains 18 residues. Trimming cost V 2 bases and J 8 bases, with 27 bases left between them. CDR1 KGHSH and CDR2 LQKENI come from the germline V gene.

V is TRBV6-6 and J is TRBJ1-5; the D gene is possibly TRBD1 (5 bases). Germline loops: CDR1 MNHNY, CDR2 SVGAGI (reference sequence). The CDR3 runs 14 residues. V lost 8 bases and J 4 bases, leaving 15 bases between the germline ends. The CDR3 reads CASGWGTVNQPQHF. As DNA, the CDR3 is TGTGCCAGCGGTTGGGGGACCGTGAATCAGCCCCAGCATTTT.

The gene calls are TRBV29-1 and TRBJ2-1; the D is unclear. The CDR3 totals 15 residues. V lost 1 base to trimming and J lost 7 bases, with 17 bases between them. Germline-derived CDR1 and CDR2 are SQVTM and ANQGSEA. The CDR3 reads CSVEGSARGTNEQFF. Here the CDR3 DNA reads TGCAGCGTTGAAGGATCCGCGCGAGGAACAAATGAGCAGTTCTTC.

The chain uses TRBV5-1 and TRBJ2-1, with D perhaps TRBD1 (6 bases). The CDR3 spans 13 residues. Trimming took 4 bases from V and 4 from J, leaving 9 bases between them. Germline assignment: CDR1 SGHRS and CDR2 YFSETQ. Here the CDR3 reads CASSVQGYNEQFF. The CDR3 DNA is TGCGCCAGCAGCGTACAGGGTTACAATGAGCAGTTCTTC.

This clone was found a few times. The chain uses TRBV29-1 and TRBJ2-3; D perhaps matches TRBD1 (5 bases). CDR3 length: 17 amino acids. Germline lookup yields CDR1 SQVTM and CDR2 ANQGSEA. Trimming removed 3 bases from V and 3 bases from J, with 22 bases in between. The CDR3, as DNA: TGCAGCGTTGACCACCGAGAGGTGGGGCTCAGGACAGATACGCAGTATTTT. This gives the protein CSVDHREVGLRTDTQYF.

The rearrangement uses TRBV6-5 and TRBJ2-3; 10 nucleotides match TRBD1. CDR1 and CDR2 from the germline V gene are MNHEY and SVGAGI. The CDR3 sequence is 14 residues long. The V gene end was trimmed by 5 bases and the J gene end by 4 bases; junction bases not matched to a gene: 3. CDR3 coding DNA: TGTGCCAGCAGTGAAGGGACAGGGGCAGATACGCAGTATTTT. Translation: CASSEGTGADTQYF.

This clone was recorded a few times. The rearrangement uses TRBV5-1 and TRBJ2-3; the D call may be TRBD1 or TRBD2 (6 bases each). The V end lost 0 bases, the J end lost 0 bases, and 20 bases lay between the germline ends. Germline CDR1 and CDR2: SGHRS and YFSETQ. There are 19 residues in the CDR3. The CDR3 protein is CASSLVGGTLLTSTDTQYF. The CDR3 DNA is TGCGCCAGCAGCTTGGTCGGGGGCACTCTCTTAACTAGCACAGATACGCAGTATTTT.

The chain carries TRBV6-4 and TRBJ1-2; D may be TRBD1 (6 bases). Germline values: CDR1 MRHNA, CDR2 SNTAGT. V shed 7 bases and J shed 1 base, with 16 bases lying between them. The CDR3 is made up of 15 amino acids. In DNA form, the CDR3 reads TGTGCCAGCACCCAACCGAGGGGGGATAACTATGGCTACACCTTC. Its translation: CASTQPRGDNYGYTF.

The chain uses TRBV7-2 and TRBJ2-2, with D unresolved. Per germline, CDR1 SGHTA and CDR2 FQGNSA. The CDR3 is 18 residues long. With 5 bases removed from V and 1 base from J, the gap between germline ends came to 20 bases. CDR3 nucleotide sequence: TGTGCCAGCAGCCGATTGGGCGGACGGCGGTGGAACACCGGGGAGCTGTTTTTT. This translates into CASSRLGGRRWNTGELFF. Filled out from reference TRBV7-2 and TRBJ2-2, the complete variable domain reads GAGVSQSPSNKVTEKGKDVELRCDPISGHTALYWYRQSLGQGLEFLIYFQGNSAPDKSGLPSDRFSAERTGGSVSTLTIQRTQQEDSAVYLCASSRLGGRRWNTGELFFGEGSRLTVL.

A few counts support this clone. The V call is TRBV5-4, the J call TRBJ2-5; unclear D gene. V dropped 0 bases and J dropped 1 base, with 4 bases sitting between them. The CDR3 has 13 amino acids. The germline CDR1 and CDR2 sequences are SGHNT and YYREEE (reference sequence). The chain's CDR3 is CASSLGSQETQYF. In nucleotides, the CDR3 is TGTGCCAGCAGCTTGGGCAGCCAAGAGACCCAGTACTTC. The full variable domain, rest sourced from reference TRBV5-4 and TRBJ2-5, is ETGVTQSPTHLIKTRGQQVTLRCSSQSGHNTVSWYQQALGQGPQFIFQYYREEENGRGNFPPRFSGLQFPNYSSELNVNALELDDSALYLCASSLGSQETQYFGPGTRLLVL.